This T cell receptor (beta chain) emerged from a study of siplizumab effects on memory and regulatory T cells (dated by TCRdb to between 2018 and 2021). In terms of the full investigation: The study looked at the effect of siplizumab, an anti-CD2 antibody, on alloreactive T-cell subsets in allogeneic mixed lymphocyte reactions made from human PBMCs. The paper as a whole reports these results and caveats: About 75-95% of proliferating CD4+ or CD8+ clones could not be given a naive or memory phenotype. The cumulative frequency of alloreactive sequences that could be traced back to unstimulated CD4+ memory T cells was significantly reduced by siplizumab. Because sequences at frequencies below about 10^-5 were poorly captured, only a minor fraction of alloreactive clones could be mapped back to unstimulated subsets. Whether proliferating Tregs from siplizumab cultures actually had suppressive function was not functionally confirmed. Unstimulated naive T cells appeared more diverse than memory T cells, and naive cells seemed to contribute substantially to the alloresponse. Of the alloreactive CD4+ clones that could be mapped, the Treg-derived share averaged approximately 67% with siplizumab compared with under 30% in control reactions.

Inclusive of the bounding cysteine and phenylalanine, the CDR3 is 14 residues long. The retained sequence is limited to the CDR3, 42 bases, with the frame set at the first base. The germline V gene gives CDR1 as SQVTM and CDR2 as ANQGSEA. Deletion took 1 base off V and 5 bases off J, with a span of 12 bases between the germline ends. Worth noting for this clone: This receptor's antigen is unknown. There are no base qualities to consult, and no much larger clone falls within one base.

The library was prepared using the immunoSEQ multiplex PCR assay. Roughly 100,000 TCR templates per sample were assayed on the deep sequencing platform. Genomic DNA extracted from sorted T cells was the material used for TCRbeta CDR3 sequencing. Regarding the original processing steps: The R programming language was used for clonal analysis of the TCRbeta CDR3 data. Unstimulated samples were compared with post-reaction CFSE-low samples to define alloreactive CD4+ and CD8+ clones. By matching sequences to the repertoires of sorted unstimulated Treg and non-Treg cells, each alloreactive CD4+ clone was assigned a regulatory or non-regulatory origin. TCRdb mirrors the immuneACCESS table, restricted to in-frame sequences. Some clones are absent from its copies; in checked studies, under half trace to an unresolved V gene, and the reason for the others is unknown. That table is the source of V, J and clone size, and D and trimming were worked out from the DNA. This sample comprises some 70,000 clones, about 87% of them detected only once. Jointly, the top ten make up 1.5% to 2% of the sample.

Sorted unstimulated T cells and proliferating T cells recovered from mixed lymphocyte reactions underwent TCRbeta CDR3 sequencing. Fresh whole blood from ten HLA-typed healthy donors was used as the source from which PBMCs were isolated. To map where alloreactive clones came from, CD4+ regulatory T cells in the unstimulated state were FACS-sorted. This TCR derives from a human donor in good health. The chain joins TRBV29-1 to TRBJ2-1; the D region possibly corresponds to TRBD1 (5 bases align). Sequenced material: Tregs sorted from blood. For the CDR3, the sequence is CSVEGRTLNNEQFF. In nucleotides, the sequence is TGCAGCGTTGAAGGACGGACATTAAACAATGAGCAGTTCTTC.